The 9 T cell receptor beta chains below were found in one sample sequenced in a study of cytomegalovirus exposure and HLA in healthy donors. The PCR ran on 60 Vbeta and 13 Jbeta primers. The protocol was immunoSEQ multiplex PCR, while the TCRdb copy is restricted to in-frame clones and leaves out a portion. The sample carries about 190,000 clones, around 79% recorded once. The sample was PBMCs. Source of these receptors: a woman aged 50 to 60 in good health and CMV-seronegative.

The chain couples TRBV7-3 to TRBJ2-7, with 11 bases matching TRBD2. This CDR3 has 16 residues. V shed 5 bases, J shed 2 bases, and the junction held 8 bases outside the gene matches. Germline CDR1 is SGHTA and CDR2 is FQGTGA. The CDR3: CASSLEGSGGAYEQYF. In nucleotides, the CDR3 is TGTGCCAGCAGCCTTGAGGGTAGCGGGGGGGCCTACGAGCAGTACTTC.

The gene calls are TRBV5-5 and TRBJ1-1; D is unresolved. The V gene's germline CDR1 is SGHKS and CDR2 YYEKEE (reference sequence). This CDR3 is built from 16 residues. V gave up 0 bases and J gave up 0 bases, with 12 bases separating them. DNA for the CDR3: TGTGCCAGCAGCTTGGACGTGCGACTCATGAACACTGAAGCTTTCTTT. The encoded protein is CASSLDVRLMNTEAFF.

The chain joins TRBV30 to TRBJ1-1; 7 positions agree with TRBD1. The CDR3 length is 14 residues. The V gene's germline CDR1 is GTSNPN and CDR2 SVGIG (reference sequence). Trimming removed 5 bases from V and 5 bases from J; junction bases left unmatched: 11. This CDR3 is CAWDLGTESTEAFF. The CDR3 nucleotides are TGTGCCTGGGACCTCGGGACAGAGAGTACTGAAGCTTTCTTT.

To note about this clone: Distinct nucleotide sequences in the sample also encode this CDR3. The chain combines TRBV2 with TRBJ1-5, with TRBD1 as a possible D gene (5 bases). The CDR3 extends over 14 amino acids. Germline loops: CDR1 SNHLY, CDR2 FYNNEI. V dropped 2 bases and J dropped 2 bases, with 7 bases sitting between them. CDR3 nucleotide sequence: TGTGCCAGCAGTGAATCAGGGCGCAATCAGCCCCAGCATTTT. Encoded protein: CASSESGRNQPQHF.

The chain uses TRBV29-1 and TRBJ1-1; D unclear. The V end was cut by 5 bases, the J end by 4 bases, with 8 bases between. The CDR3 is 11 amino acids. Germline CDR1 reads SQVTM; CDR2 reads ANQGSEA. The CDR3 DNA reads as TGCAGCGTTCTCAGTGGCACTGAAGCTTTCTTT. Its protein product is CSVLSGTEAFF. Together with reference TRBV29-1 and TRBJ1-1, the CDR3 gives the full variable domain: SAVISQKPSRDICQRGTSLTIQCQVDSQVTMMFWYRQQPGQSLTLIATANQGSEATYESGFVIDKFPISRPNLTFSTLTVSNMSPEDSSIYLCSVLSGTEAFFGQGTRLTVV.

The chain couples TRBV19 to TRBJ2-3, with 7 positions matching TRBD2. Germline CDR1 LNHDA, CDR2 SQIVND (reference sequence). V was clipped by 1 base and J by 0 bases; unmatched bases: 1. The CDR3 is 15 amino acids. As DNA, the CDR3 is TGTGCCAGTAGTATAGCTAGCGGCAGCACAGATACGCAGTATTTT. Translation: CASSIASGSTDTQYF. Full variable domain (rest looked up from reference TRBV19 and TRBJ2-3): DGGITQSPKYLFRKEGQNVTLSCEQNLNHDAMYWYRQDPGQGLRLIYYSQIVNDFQKGDIAEGYSVSREKKESFPLTVTSAQKNPTAFYLCASSIASGSTDTQYFGPGTRLTVL.

This rearrangement joins TRBV7-2 to TRBJ1-5; 9 bases agree with TRBD1. V lost 5 bases and J lost 7; bases outside the gene matches: 6. Germline V CDR1 and CDR2: SGHTA, FQGNSA. There are 14 residues in the CDR3. Written as DNA, the CDR3 is TGTGCCAGCAGCACAGGGGGCGGGGGGCAGCCCCAGCATTTT. The encoded protein is CASSTGGGGQPQHF.

The V and J genes are TRBV6-5 and TRBJ2-6; possibly TRBD2 for D (5 bases). Trimming took 4 bases from V and 4 from J, leaving 14 bases between them. Germline CDR1 and CDR2: MNHEY and SVGAGI. This CDR3 region has 16 residues. This CDR3 reads CASSSEGSSGANVLTF. The CDR3 coding sequence is TGTGCCAGCAGTTCCGAGGGATCCTCAGGGGCCAACGTCCTGACTTTC.

Note on this clone: The junction departs from germline at one end; a sequencing error may be responsible. The V call is TRBV7-9, the J call TRBJ1-3; possible D gene TRBD1, 5 bases. This CDR3 contains 15 residues. CDR1 is SEHNR, CDR2 FQNEAQ, per germline (reference sequence). The CDR3 DNA reads as TGTTCCAGCAGCTTAGTCCAGGGATCCCGAAACACCATATATTTT. Translated, it gives CSSSLVQGSRNTIYF.